The clone carrying this TCR beta chain was counted ten times or more. Antigen: not known. A single record per CDR3 protein comes from TCRdb applying MiXCR to the 5' RACE reads. The data contain around 210,000 distinct CDR3 sequences, roughly 8.2% of them singletons. This sample was included in a study of CD8 T cells in ankylosing spondylitis. General study findings and limits: In ankylosing spondylitis patients, matched synovial fluid reportedly showed significant enrichment of disease-linked clones.

Trimming took 7 bases from V and 0 from J; bases not matched to a gene: 11. The germline V gene has CDR1 SGHRS and CDR2 YFSETQ. The CDR3 totals 16 residues. This clonotype originated in a female donor with ankylosing spondylitis or in good health (not recorded which). Sequencing was carried out using blood, either unsorted or a sorted T cell fraction (not recorded which). The chain carries TRBV5-1 and TRBJ1-1; 8 bases line up with TRBD1. The CDR3 reads CASSQDTGGLNTEAFF. The CDR3 nucleotides read TGCGCCAGCTCCCAGGATACAGGGGGTTTGAACACTGAAGCTTTCTTT.